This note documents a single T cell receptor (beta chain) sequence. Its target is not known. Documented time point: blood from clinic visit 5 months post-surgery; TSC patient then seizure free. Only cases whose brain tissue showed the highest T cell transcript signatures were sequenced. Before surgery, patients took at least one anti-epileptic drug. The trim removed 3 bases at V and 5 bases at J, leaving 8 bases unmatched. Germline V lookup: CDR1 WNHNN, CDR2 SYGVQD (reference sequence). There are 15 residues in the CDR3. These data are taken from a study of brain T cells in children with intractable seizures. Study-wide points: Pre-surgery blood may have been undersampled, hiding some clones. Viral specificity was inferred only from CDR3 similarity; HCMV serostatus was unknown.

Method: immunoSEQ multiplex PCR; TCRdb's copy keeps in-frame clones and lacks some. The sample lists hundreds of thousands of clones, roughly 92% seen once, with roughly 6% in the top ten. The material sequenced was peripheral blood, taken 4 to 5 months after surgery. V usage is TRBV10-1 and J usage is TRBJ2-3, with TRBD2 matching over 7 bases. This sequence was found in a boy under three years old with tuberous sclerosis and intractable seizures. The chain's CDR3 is CASSDAAGVGDTQYF. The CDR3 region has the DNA TGCGCCAGCAGTGATGCGGCGGGAGTAGGAGATACGCAGTATTTT.